Many counts were recorded for the clone carrying this T cell receptor (beta chain). TCRdb analysed the 5' RACE reads with MiXCR anew, one entry per CDR3 protein. The sample carries hundreds of thousands of distinct CDR3 sequences, 21% recorded once. This record comes from a study of identical twins. Trimming stripped 3 bases from V and 4 bases from J, with 12 bases between. This CDR3 has 15 residues. These data were also reused for a study on T cells expressing NK-cell markers. According to that study: The authors sequenced eight donors, of whom seven were HCMV-seropositive and one was seronegative.

This TCR was sampled from a woman between 18 and 30 years old in good health. Source material: PBMCs. This chain connects TRBV12-3 or TRBV12-4 to TRBJ1-4; D is uncertain. The chain's CDR3 is CASSLAGWDNEKLFF. The CDR3 nucleotides are TGTGCCAGCAGTTTGGCGGGCTGGGATAATGAAAAACTGTTTTTT.